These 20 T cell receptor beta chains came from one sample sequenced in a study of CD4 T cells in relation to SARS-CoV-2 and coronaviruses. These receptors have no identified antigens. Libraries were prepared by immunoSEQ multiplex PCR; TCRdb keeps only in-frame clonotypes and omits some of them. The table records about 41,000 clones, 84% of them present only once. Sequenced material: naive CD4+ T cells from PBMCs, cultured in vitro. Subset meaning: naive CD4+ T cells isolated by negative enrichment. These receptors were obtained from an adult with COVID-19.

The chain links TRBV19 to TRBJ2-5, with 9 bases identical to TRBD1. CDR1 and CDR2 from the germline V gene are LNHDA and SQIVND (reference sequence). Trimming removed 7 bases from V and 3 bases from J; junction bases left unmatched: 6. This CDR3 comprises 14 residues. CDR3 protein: CASTTGTGKETQYF. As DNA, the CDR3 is TGTGCCAGTACCACGGGGACAGGGAAAGAGACCCAGTACTTC.

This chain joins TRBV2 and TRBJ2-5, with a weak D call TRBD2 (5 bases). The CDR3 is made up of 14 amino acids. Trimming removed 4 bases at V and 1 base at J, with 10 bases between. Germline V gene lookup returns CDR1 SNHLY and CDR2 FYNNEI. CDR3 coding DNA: TGTGCCAGCAGTGTAAGGGAGCGCCAAGAGACCCAGTACTTC. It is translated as CASSVRERQETQYF.

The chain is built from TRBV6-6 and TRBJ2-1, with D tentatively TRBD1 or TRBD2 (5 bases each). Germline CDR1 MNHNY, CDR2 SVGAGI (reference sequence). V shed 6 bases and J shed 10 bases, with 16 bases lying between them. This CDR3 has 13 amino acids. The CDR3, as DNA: TGTGCCAGCAGCTCCGGGACCGGCCAAGAGCAGTTCTTC. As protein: CASSSGTGQEQFF.

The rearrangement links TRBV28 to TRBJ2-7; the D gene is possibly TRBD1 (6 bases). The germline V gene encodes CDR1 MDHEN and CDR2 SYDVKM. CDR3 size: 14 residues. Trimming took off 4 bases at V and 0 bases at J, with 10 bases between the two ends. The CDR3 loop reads CASSSGAASYEQYF. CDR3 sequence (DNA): TGTGCCAGCAGTTCAGGGGCCGCCTCCTACGAGCAGTACTTC. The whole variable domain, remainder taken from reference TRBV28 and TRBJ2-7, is DVKVTQSSRYLVKRTGEKVFLECVQDMDHENMFWYRQDPGLGLRLIYFSYDVKMKEKGDIPEGYSVSREKKERFSLILESASTNQTSMYLCASSSGAASYEQYFGPGTRLTVT.

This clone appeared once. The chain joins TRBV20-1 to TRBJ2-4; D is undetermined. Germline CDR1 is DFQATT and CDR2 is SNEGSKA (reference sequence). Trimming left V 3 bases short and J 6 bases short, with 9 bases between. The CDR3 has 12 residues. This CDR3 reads CSASGPRNIQYF. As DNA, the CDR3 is TGCAGTGCTAGTGGTCCCAGAAACATTCAGTACTTC.

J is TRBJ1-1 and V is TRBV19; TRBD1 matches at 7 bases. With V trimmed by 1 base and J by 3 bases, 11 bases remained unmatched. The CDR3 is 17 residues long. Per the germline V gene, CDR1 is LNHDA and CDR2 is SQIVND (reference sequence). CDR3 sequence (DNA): TGTGCCAGTAGTATAGGTACCCTGACAGGGAGGTACACTGAAGCTTTCTTT. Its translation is CASSIGTLTGRYTEAFF.

CDR3 protein: CAWSLREDGEQFF. CDR3 nucleotides: TGTGCCTGGAGTTTGCGGGAGGATGGTGAGCAGTTCTTC. The chain carries TRBV30 and TRBJ2-1, with 8 bases matching TRBD2. Germline loops: CDR1 GTSNPN, CDR2 SVGIG (reference sequence). The CDR3 loop spans 13 amino acids. Trimming cost V 2 bases and J 9 bases; bases outside gene matches: 6.

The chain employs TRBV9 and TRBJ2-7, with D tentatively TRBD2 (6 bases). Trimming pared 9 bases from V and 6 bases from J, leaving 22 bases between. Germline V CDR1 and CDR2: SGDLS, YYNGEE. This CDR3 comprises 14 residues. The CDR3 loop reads CATWAGFPFFEQYF. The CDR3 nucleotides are TGTGCCACTTGGGCGGGGTTCCCCTTTTTCGAGCAGTACTTC.

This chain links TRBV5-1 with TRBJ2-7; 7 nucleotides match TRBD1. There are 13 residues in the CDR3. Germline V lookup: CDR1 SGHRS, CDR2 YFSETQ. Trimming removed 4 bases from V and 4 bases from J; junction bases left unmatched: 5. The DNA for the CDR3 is TGCGCCAGCAGCCGGGGACAGCTATACGAGCAGTACTTC. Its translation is CASSRGQLYEQYF.

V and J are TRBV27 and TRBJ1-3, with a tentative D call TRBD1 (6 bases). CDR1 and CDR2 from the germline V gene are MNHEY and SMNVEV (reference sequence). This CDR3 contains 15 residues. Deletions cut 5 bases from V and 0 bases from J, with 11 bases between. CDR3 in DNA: TGTGCCAGCAGTCCAAAGGGGGTCTCTGGAAACACCATATATTTT. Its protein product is CASSPKGVSGNTIYF.

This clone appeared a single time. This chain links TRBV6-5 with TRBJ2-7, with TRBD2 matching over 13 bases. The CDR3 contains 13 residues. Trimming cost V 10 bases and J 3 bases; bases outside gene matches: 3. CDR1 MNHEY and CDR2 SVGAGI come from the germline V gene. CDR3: CATRLAGGYEQYF. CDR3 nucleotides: TGTGCCACCAGACTAGCGGGAGGCTACGAGCAGTACTTC.

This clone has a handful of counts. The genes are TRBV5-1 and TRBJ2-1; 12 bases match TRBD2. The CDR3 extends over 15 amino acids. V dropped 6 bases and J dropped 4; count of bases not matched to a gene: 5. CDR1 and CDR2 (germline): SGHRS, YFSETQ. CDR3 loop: CASTSLAGGYNEQFF. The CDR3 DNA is TGCGCCAGCACATCACTAGCGGGGGGTTACAATGAGCAGTTCTTC.

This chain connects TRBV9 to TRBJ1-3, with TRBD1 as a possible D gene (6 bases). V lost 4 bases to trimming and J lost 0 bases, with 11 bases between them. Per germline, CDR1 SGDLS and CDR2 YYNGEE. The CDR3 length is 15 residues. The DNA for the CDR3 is TGTGCCAGCAGCCGGACAGTCAACTCTGGAAACACCATATATTTT. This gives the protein CASSRTVNSGNTIYF. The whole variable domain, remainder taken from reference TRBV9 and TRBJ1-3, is DSGVTQTPKHLITATGQRVTLRCSPRSGDLSVYWYQQSLDQGLQFLIQYYNGEERAKGNILERFSAQQFPDLHSELNLSSLELGDSALYFCASSRTVNSGNTIYFGEGSWLTVV.

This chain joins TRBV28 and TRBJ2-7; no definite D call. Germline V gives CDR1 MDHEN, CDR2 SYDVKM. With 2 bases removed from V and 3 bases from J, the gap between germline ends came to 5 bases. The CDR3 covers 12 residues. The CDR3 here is CASSLMHYEQYF. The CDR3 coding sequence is TGTGCCAGCAGTTTAATGCACTACGAGCAGTACTTC.

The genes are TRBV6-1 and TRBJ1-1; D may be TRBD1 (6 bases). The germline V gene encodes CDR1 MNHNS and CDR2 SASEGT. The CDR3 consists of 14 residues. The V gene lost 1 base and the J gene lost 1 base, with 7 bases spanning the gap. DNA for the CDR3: TGTGCCAGCAGTGAAGGGGGGGCGAACACTGAAGCTTTCTTT. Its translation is CASSEGGANTEAFF.

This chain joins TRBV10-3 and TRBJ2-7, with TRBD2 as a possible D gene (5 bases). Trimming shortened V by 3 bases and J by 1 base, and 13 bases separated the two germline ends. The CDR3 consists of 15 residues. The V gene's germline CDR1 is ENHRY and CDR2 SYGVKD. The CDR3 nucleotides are TGTGCCATCAGTGACCGGGGTGTCGGATCCTACGAGCAGTACTTC. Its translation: CAISDRGVGSYEQYF.

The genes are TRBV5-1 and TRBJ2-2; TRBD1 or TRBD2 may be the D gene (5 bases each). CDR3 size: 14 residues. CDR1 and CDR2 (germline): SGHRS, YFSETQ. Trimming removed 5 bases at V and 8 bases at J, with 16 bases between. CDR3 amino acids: CASRMDGGSGELFF. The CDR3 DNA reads TGCGCCAGCAGAATGGATGGGGGTTCTGGGGAGCTGTTTTTT.

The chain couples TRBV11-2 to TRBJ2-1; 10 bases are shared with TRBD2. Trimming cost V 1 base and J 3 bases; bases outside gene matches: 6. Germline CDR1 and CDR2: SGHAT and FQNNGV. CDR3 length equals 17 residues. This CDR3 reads CASSLAVRTSGYNEQFF. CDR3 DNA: TGTGCCAGCAGCTTAGCGGTGCGGACTAGCGGCTACAATGAGCAGTTCTTC.

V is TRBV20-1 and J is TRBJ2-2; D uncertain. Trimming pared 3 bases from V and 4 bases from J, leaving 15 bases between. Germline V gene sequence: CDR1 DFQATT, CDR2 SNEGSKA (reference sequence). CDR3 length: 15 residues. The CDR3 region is CSASRRSGVTGELFF. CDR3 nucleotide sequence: TGCAGTGCTAGTAGGCGGTCTGGGGTCACCGGGGAGCTGTTTTTT.

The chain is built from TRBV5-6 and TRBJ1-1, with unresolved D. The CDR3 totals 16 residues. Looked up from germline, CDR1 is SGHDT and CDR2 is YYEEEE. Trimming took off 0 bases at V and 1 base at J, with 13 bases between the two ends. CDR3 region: CASSLVGRQENTEAFF. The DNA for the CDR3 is TGTGCCAGCAGCTTGGTAGGTAGGCAGGAGAACACTGAAGCTTTCTTT.